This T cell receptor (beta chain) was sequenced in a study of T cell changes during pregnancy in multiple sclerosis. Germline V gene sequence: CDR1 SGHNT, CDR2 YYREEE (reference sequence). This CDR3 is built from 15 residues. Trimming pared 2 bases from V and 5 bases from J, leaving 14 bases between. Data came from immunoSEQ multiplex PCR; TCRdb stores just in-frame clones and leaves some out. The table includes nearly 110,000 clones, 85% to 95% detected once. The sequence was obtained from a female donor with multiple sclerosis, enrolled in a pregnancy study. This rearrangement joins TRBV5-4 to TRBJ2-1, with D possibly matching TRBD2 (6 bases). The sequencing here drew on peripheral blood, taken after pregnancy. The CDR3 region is CASSLPGLRHNEQFF. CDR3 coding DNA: TGTGCCAGCAGCTTACCGGGACTTCGACACAATGAGCAGTTCTTC.